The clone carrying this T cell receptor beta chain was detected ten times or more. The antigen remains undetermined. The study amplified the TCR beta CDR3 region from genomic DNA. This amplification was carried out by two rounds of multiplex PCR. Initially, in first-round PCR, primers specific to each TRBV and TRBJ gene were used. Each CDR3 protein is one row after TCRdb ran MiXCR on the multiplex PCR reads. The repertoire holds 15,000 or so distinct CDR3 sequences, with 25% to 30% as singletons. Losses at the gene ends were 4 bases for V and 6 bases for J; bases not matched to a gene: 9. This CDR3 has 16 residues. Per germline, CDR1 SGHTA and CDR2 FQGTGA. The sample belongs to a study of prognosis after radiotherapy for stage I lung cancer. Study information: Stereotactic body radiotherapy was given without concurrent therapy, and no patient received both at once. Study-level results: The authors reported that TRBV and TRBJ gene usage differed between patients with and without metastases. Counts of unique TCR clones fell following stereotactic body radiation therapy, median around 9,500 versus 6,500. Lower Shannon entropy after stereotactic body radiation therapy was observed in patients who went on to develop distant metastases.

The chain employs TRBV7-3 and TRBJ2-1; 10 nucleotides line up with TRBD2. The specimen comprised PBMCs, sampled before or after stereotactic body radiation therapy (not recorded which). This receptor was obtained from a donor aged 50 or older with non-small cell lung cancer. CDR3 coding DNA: TGTGCCAGCAGCTCGAACCCGGGACTAGCGTCCAATGAGCAGTTCTTC. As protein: CASSSNPGLASNEQFF.